This T cell receptor beta chain appears in the sequencing data of a study of blood T cell repertoires in COVID-19. Study background: Resolution of symptoms, clearance, or two negative PCRs was present in recovered Cohort 3 donors. There were acute and convalescent COVID-19 samples, and they came from the United States, Italy and Spain. PBMCs, B-cell-depleted T cells, or T cells provided the cDNA or gDNA that made up the material.

Here immunoSEQ multiplex PCR was the method, and the copy in TCRdb shows in-frame clones only, minus some. The sample includes hundreds of thousands of clones, about 86% of them seen just once. The CDR3 has 14 residues. CDR1 and CDR2 (germline): KGHSH, LQKENI. Trimming removed 7 bases from V and 1 base from J; junction bases left unmatched: 4. Participants reported their clinical history, and cohort assignment relied on those reports. This receptor was taken from a woman aged 45-65 years in a cohort exposed to, infected with or recovered from COVID-19 (not recorded which). The genes are TRBV18 and TRBJ1-1; 9 nucleotides agree with TRBD1. The sequencing sample was made of PBMCs or T cells enriched from blood (not recorded which). For the CDR3, the DNA is TGTGCCAGCTTCGAGACAGGGGGGAACACTGAAGCTTTCTTT. Translation gives CASFETGGNTEAFF.